This TCR beta chain comes out of a study of cytomegalovirus exposure and HLA in healthy donors. Study-wide results and limits: Common viral pathogens seemed, in a later analysis, to connect with several of the most significant clusters.

PCR employed 60 Vbeta and 13 Jbeta primers. Here immunoSEQ multiplex PCR was the method, and the copy in TCRdb shows in-frame clones only, minus some. Here the sample spans around 130,000 clones, just under 80% being singletons. On this clone: What it binds is unknown.

The length of the CDR3 is 14 residues. V lost 3 bases and J lost 2, with 7 bases in between. Looked up from germline, CDR1 is MNHEY and CDR2 is SMNVEV (reference sequence). The rearrangement uses TRBV27 and TRBJ2-2; D is unclear. The TCR comes from a woman aged 35 to 49 in good health and CMV-seronegative. Source material: PBMCs. DNA of the CDR3: TGTGCCAGCAGTTTGCAGAAAAACACCGGGGAGCTGTTTTTT. Translation: CASSLQKNTGELFF.